The 14 T cell receptor beta chains reported below all come from one sample, sequenced in a study of naive and memory T cell subsets (dated 2017 in TCRdb). Receptors were amplified or captured by UMI-ligation and nested PCR. The sample was run on an Illumina MiSeq. An equimolar mix of two oligonucleotides covering both TRBC1 and TRBC2 was used as the beta constant-region primer. Four rounds of PCR were used to amplify ligated cDNA, with nested alpha and beta constant-region primers being used together with the SP2 primer. TCRdb ran its own pipeline on the public reads, namely fastp trimming at Q25 and MiXCR clone calling, and kept in-frame beta chains. Rows with one shared CDR3 protein collapse into an entry with the most common genes and DNA. This sample is represented by about 34,000 distinct CDR3 sequences; around 18% of them were singletons. About 3% of the sample lies in the top ten. The sample comprised effector memory CD4+ T cells from blood. According to the study, the label for this sample's cell subset or site signals: effector memory, CD45RA- CD27-. The source is a human donor in good health.

This clonotype was detected a few times. V gene TRBV15 combines with J gene TRBJ2-4; D unresolved. Per germline, CDR1 LNHNV and CDR2 YYDKDF (reference sequence). The CDR3 has 13 residues. The V gene lost 0 bases and the J gene lost 8 bases, with 8 bases spanning the gap. The CDR3 loop is CATSRDKLDIQYF. In DNA form, the CDR3 reads TGTGCCACCAGCAGAGATAAGCTAGACATTCAGTACTTC.

V is TRBV16 and J is TRBJ1-1; D remains unclear. V gave up 4 bases and J gave up 4 bases, with 13 bases separating them. The CDR3 is 14 residues long. CDR1 and CDR2 (germline): KGHSY, FQNENV. The DNA of the CDR3 is TGTGCCAGCAGCCGAGCACTGGAGTTCACTGAAGCTTTCTTT. Translating it yields CASSRALEFTEAFF.

This rearrangement joins TRBV7-2 to TRBJ2-7; possible D gene TRBD1, 5 bases. V was clipped by 2 bases and J by 1 base, with 12 bases between them. Germline assignment: CDR1 SGHTA and CDR2 FQGNSA. CDR3 size: 15 residues. CDR3 sequence: CASSLKTEPSYEQYF. The CDR3 nucleotides are TGTGCCAGCAGCTTAAAGACAGAACCTTCCTACGAGCAGTACTTC.

V is TRBV20-1 and J is TRBJ2-2; D may be TRBD1 or TRBD2 (6 bases each). CDR1 is DFQATT, CDR2 SNEGSKA, per germline (reference sequence). There are 15 residues in the CDR3. V was shortened by 2 bases and J by 6 bases, with 16 bases between the two germline ends. CDR3 sequence reads: CSARTGGVDAGELFF. The CDR3 region has the DNA TGCAGTGCTAGAACCGGGGGCGTTGATGCCGGGGAGCTGTTTTTT.

This clonotype was observed a few times. The gene calls are TRBV27 and TRBJ1-1; 7 nucleotides line up with TRBD1. The germline CDR1 and CDR2 sequences are MNHEY and SMNVEV (reference sequence). Trimming removed 1 base from V and 3 bases from J; junction bases left unmatched: 2. The CDR3 runs 14 residues. The CDR3 is CASSLWRGHTEAFF. The CDR3 nucleotides read TGTGCCAGCAGTTTATGGAGGGGGCACACTGAAGCTTTCTTT.

This clonotype appeared a few times. The J gene is TRBJ1-5, the V gene TRBV7-2; D is uncertain. The germline CDR1 and CDR2 sequences are SGHTA and FQGNSA. V lost 1 base and J 0 bases, leaving 10 bases between the germline ends. This CDR3 comprises 16 residues. The CDR3 DNA reads as TGTGCCAGCAGCTTAGTGGGTAGCTATAGCAATCAGCCCCAGCATTTT. This translates into CASSLVGSYSNQPQHF.

This clonotype was observed at least ten times. The rearrangement links TRBV27 to TRBJ2-7; TRBD2 matches 8 bases. From germline, CDR1 is MNHEY and CDR2 SMNVEV (reference sequence). The J segment lost 3 bases and the V segment lost 6 bases, leaving 13 bases of the junction unmatched. The CDR3 has 16 residues. CDR3 region: CASSLLGGRYSYEQYF. The CDR3 coding sequence is TGTGCCAGCAGCCTATTAGGCGGGAGGTACAGCTACGAGCAGTACTTC.

This rearrangement joins TRBV6-5 to TRBJ1-1; D remains unclear. CDR3 size: 15 residues. The V gene lost 2 bases and the J gene lost 4 bases, with 14 bases spanning the gap. Per germline, CDR1 MNHEY and CDR2 SVGAGI. In nucleotides, the CDR3 is TGTGCCAGCAGTTACAATGTGCTGGGGAGCACTGAAGCTTTCTTT. Protein: CASSYNVLGSTEAFF.

This clonotype showed up just a few times. J is TRBJ2-1 and V is TRBV7-8; D unresolved. V lost 1 base, J lost 2 bases, and 6 bases lay in between. Germline V gene sequence: CDR1 SGHVS, CDR2 FQNEAQ. The CDR3 is 14 residues long. The CDR3, as DNA: TGTGCCAGCAGCTTAGGCCGGGCCTACAATGAGCAGTTCTTC. Translation gives CASSLGRAYNEQFF.

This clonotype has more than one count but fewer than ten. The gene calls are TRBV20-1 and TRBJ2-7, with D uncertain. Trimming left V 3 bases short and J 2 bases short, with 14 bases between. Germline V gene lookup returns CDR1 DFQATT and CDR2 SNEGSKA (reference sequence). The CDR3 is 14 residues long. The CDR3 spells CSARATRLTYEQYF. The CDR3, as DNA: TGCAGTGCTAGGGCAACGCGGTTAACCTACGAGCAGTACTTC.

This clonotype was seen a handful of times. V is TRBV28 and J is TRBJ1-5, with no clear D. The CDR3 covers 16 residues. Trimming shortened V by 3 bases and J by 4 bases, and 16 bases separated the two germline ends. Per the germline V gene, CDR1 is MDHEN and CDR2 is SYDVKM. The CDR3: CASSFGRTAGNQPQHF. For the CDR3, the DNA is TGTGCCAGCAGTTTTGGTAGGACGGCGGGGAATCAGCCCCAGCATTTT.

This clonotype was counted ten times or more. This chain joins TRBV28 and TRBJ2-2; D may be TRBD1 or TRBD2 (5 bases each). Trimming removed 1 base at V and 4 bases at J, with 10 bases between. This CDR3 is built from 15 residues. Germline CDR1 reads MDHEN; CDR2 reads SYDVKM. CDR3 residues: CASSLFGAGTGELFF. The DNA of the CDR3 is TGTGCCAGCAGTTTATTCGGGGCGGGCACCGGGGAGCTGTTTTTT.

The J gene is TRBJ2-1, the V gene TRBV3-1; a weak D match, TRBD2 (5 bases). V lost 4 bases, J lost 0 bases, and 10 bases lay in between. The CDR3 sequence is 15 residues long. Germline CDR1 is LGHDT and CDR2 is YNNKEL (reference sequence). The CDR3 DNA sequence: TGTGCCAGCAGCCCCGGACTTGCCTCCTACAATGAGCAGTTCTTC. This codes for CASSPGLASYNEQFF.

The chain carries TRBV28 and TRBJ2-7; 7 nucleotides line up with TRBD2. The V and J ends lost 5 bases and 8 bases, in that order; junction bases with no gene match: 3. The germline gives CDR1 MDHEN, CDR2 SYDVKM. This CDR3 has 11 residues. As DNA, the CDR3 is TGTGCCAGCAGTACCGGGAGGCAGCAGTACTTC. Translation: CASSTGRQQYF.